Listed below are T cell receptor beta chains from one sample, sequenced in a study of cytomegalovirus exposure and HLA in healthy donors. The table came from immunoSEQ multiplex PCR; TCRdb's copy has only in-frame clones and leaves some out. Here the sample spans about 180,000 clones, roughly 85% being singletons. The sequencing sample was made of PBMCs. The receptor source for this set is a man aged 18 to 30 in good health and CMV-seropositive. CDR3s include the opening cysteine and the closing phenylalanine or tryptophan. D genes are given only for firm matches. Rows give clone size only sometimes, using once, few, many, or a class for an expanded clone.

TRBD2	-	TRBV29-1	TRBJ2-7	CSVGPSGPYEQYF	TGCAGCGTTGGGCCTAGCGGGCCTTACGAGCAGTACTTC
-	-	TRBV2	TRBJ1-4	CASSGTEGHEKLFF	TGTGCCAGCAGTGGGACAGAGGGACATGAAAAACTGTTTTTT
-	-	TRBV6-1	TRBJ1-3	CASPQGNTIYF	TGTGCCAGCCCGCAGGGAAACACCATATATTTT
-	-	TRBV7-9	TRBJ1-2	CASSSTGKLGYGYTF	TGTGCCAGCAGCTCGACAGGCAAATTGGGCTATGGCTACACCTTC
TRBD1	-	TRBV18	TRBJ1-2	CASSRPGTGDGYTF	TGTGCCAGCTCCCGTCCCGGGACAGGGGATGGCTACACCTTC
-	-	TRBV7-2	TRBJ2-4	CASSLYGGVAKNIQYF	TGTGCCAGCAGCCTCTACGGTGGTGTGGCCAAAAACATTCAGTACTTC
TRBD1	many	TRBV9	TRBJ1-4	CASSSGTGSEKLFF	TGTGCCAGCAGCTCCGGGACAGGCTCTGAAAAACTGTTTTTT
TRBD2	-	TRBV7-8	TRBJ2-3	CASSLARASGSTDTQYF	TGTGCCAGCAGCTTAGCGCGGGCTAGCGGTAGCACAGATACGCAGTATTTT
-	once	TRBV4-1	TRBJ1-2	CASSQDSGLNGYTF	TGCGCCAGCAGCCAAGACTCAGGGCTCAATGGCTACACCTTC
TRBD1	-	TRBV29-1	TRBJ1-2	CSVETGQVRSYGYTF	TGCAGCGTTGAAACCGGACAGGTTAGGAGCTATGGCTACACCTTC
-	-	TRBV10-1	TRBJ2-2	CASSDSGGGTGELFF	TGCGCCAGCAGTGATAGTGGGGGCGGCACCGGGGAGCTGTTTTTT
TRBD2	-	TRBV27	TRBJ2-5	CASTPTSSSGGALETQYF	TGTGCCAGCACCCCGACATCTTCTAGCGGGGGGGCTTTAGAGACCCAGTACTTC
-	-	TRBV7-6	TRBJ1-5	CASSALQGGDQPQHF	TGTGCCAGCAGCGCCTTACAGGGAGGGGATCAGCCCCAGCATTTT
TRBD2	once	TRBV5-4	TRBJ2-1	CASSSPGTSGTYNEQFF	TGTGCCAGCAGCTCTCCCGGGACTAGCGGGACCTACAATGAGCAGTTCTTC
TRBD1	-	TRBV27	TRBJ1-1	CASSPLSQGVRNTEAFF	TGTGCCAGCAGTCCACTGAGTCAGGGGGTTAGGAACACTGAAGCTTTCTTT
TRBD1	-	TRBV7-9	TRBJ1-1	CASSRSGGGPFF	TGTGCCAGCAGCCGGTCAGGGGGCGGCCCTTTCTTT
-	-	TRBV30	TRBJ1-5	CAWSPGQYSNQPQHF	TGTGCCTGGAGCCCCGGACAGTATAGCAATCAGCCCCAGCATTTT
-	few	TRBV28	TRBJ1-2	CASTSTGNYGYTF	TGTGCCAGCACCAGTACAGGGAACTATGGCTACACCTTC
TRBD2	-	TRBV15	TRBJ2-3	CATSRLGLAGPTDTQYF	TGTGCCACCAGCAGATTAGGACTAGCGGGGCCCACAGATACGCAGTATTTT
TRBD2	few	TRBV7-7	TRBJ2-1	CASSAIAGGEQFF	TGTGCCAGCAGCGCCATAGCGGGAGGGGAGCAGTTCTTC
-	-	TRBV19	TRBJ1-6	CASTPGEVSPLHF	TGTGCCAGTACCCCGGGGGAGGTTTCACCCCTCCACTTT
TRBD2	-	TRBV11-2	TRBJ2-7	CASSPPAGAGGYEQYF	TGTGCCAGCAGCCCCCCCGCGGGAGCGGGAGGCTACGAGCAGTACTTC
TRBD1	-	TRBV6-6	TRBJ1-5	CASSYQGQGQQPQHF	TGTGCCAGCAGTTACCAGGGACAGGGTCAACAGCCCCAGCATTTT